The entry that follows covers one T cell receptor (beta chain) sequence. This specimen belongs to a study of T-cell reconstitution after alpha-beta-depleted transplantation in children. Preparation of the TCRbeta library used unique molecular identifiers. A single record per CDR3 protein comes from TCRdb applying MiXCR to the PCR reads. The sample has about 640,000 distinct CDR3 sequences, roughly 15% seen once; the top ten hold under 1.2%. The CDR3 runs to 13 residues. Trimming removed 9 bases from V and 6 bases from J, with 13 bases in between. Germline-derived CDR1 and CDR2 are KGHDR and SFDVKD. This clonotype originated in a human donor who donated a stem cell graft to a child with acute myeloid leukemia. The chain is built from TRBV24-1 and TRBJ1-4, with D unresolved. Sample: PBMCs from the stem cell graft donor, taken from the stem cell graft. The CDR3, as DNA: TGTGCCACCTCGTTGGGCGATGATGAAAAACTGTTTTTT. Translated, it gives CATSLGDDEKLFF.